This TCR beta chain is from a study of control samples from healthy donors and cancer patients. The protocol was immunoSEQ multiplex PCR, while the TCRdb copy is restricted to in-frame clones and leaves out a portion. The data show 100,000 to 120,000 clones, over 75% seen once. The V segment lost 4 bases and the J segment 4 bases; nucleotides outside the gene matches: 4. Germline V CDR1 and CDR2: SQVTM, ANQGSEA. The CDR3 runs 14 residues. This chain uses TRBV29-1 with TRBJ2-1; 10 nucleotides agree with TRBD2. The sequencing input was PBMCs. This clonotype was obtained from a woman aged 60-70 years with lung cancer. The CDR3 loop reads CSVATSGPYNEQFF. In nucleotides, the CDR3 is TGCAGCGTTGCGACTAGCGGGCCTTACAATGAGCAGTTCTTC.